In this sample, the clone carrying this TCR beta chain turned up many times. Its cognate antigen is unknown. After removal of 2 bases from V and 2 bases from J, the junction contained 4 bases not matched to a gene. Germline V CDR1 and CDR2: GTSNPN, SVGIG (reference sequence). CDR3 length equals 14 residues. The data are from a study of read filtering for tumor transcriptome and immune sequencing. The wider study: Transcriptome libraries were built from DNase-treated RNA. Overall study results and limits: Sorted CD138-negative bone marrow cells were not purified T cells.

The library was built from about 0.4 ug RNA with molecular barcoded adaptors for alpha/delta and beta/gamma chains. In TCRdb, the reads were re-called with MiXCR into one record per CDR3 protein. This table holds under 150,000 distinct CDR3 sequences, about 13% found once. V gene TRBV30 combines with J gene TRBJ2-7; TRBD2 matches at 9 bases. The origin of this receptor is a donor aged 40 or older with multiple myeloma. Sequenced: a population of CD138-negative cells sorted from bone marrow. The CDR3 loop reads CAWSPASGTYEQYF. DNA for the CDR3: TGTGCCTGGAGTCCAGCTAGCGGGACCTACGAGCAGTACTTC.